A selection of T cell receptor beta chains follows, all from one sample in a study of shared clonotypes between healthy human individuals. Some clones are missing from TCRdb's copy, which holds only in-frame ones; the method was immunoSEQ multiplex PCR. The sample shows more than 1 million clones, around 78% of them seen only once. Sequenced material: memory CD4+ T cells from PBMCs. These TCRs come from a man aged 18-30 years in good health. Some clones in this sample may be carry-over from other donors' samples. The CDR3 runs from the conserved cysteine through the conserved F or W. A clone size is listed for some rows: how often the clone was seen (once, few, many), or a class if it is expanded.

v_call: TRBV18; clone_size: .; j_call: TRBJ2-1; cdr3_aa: CASSPHLVASGNEQFF
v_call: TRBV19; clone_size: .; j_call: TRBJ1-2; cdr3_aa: CASSTPDGNYGYTF
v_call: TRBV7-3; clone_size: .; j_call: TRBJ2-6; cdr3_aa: CASSPTSSGANVLTF
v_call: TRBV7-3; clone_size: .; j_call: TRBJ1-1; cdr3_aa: CASSSGLNTEAFF
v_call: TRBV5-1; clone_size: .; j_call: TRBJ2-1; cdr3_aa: CASTRFEGGEQFF
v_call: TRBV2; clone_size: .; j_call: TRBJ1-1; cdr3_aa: CASREDNTEAFF
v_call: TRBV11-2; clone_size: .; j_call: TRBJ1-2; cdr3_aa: CASSTYGTGTGAGGYTF
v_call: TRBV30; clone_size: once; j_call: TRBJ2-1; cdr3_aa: CAWGAGRTGQFF
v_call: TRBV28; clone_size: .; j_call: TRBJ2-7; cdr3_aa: CASSFRRAYEQYF
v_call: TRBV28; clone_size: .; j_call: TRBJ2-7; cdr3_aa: CASSLSDETEYF
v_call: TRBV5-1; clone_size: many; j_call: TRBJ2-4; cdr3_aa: CASSLWGSGDIQYF
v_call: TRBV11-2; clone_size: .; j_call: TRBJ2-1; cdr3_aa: CASSFANVGQAAPNNEQFF
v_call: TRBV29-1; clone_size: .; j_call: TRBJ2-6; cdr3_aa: CSVEDRGTGANVLTF